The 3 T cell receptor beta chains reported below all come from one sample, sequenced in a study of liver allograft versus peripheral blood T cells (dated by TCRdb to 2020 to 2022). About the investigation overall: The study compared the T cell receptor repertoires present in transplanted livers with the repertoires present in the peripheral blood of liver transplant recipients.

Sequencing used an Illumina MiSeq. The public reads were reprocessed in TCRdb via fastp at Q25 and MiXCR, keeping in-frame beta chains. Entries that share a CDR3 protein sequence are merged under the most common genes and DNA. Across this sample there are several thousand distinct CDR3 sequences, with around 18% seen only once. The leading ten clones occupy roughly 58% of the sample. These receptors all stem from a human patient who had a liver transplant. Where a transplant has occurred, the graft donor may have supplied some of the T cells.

The CDR3: CASTWGQGEEKLFF. The DNA for the CDR3 is TGCGCCAGCACATGGGGACAGGGCGAAGAAAAACTGTTTTTT. The J gene is TRBJ1-4, the V gene TRBV10-2; TRBD1 matches 9 bases. The CDR3 loop spans 14 amino acids. V shed 7 bases, J shed 8 bases, and the junction held 8 bases outside the gene matches. Germline CDR1 is WSHSY and CDR2 is SAAADI.

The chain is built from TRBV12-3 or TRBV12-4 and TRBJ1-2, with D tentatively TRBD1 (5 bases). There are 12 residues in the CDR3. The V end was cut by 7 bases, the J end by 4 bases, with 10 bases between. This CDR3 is CASTGGGYGYTF. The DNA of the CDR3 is TGTGCCAGCACCGGGGGGGGCTATGGCTACACCTTC.

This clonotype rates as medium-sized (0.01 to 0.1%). CDR3 sequence reads: CASSEGGPYGYTF. CDR3 nucleotides: TGTGCCAGCAGTGAAGGGGGCCCATATGGCTACACCTTC. The chain links TRBV6-1 to TRBJ1-2, with a tentative D call TRBD1 (5 bases). Germline CDR1 reads MNHNS; CDR2 reads SASEGT. V lost 1 base and J 5 bases, leaving 8 bases between the germline ends. This CDR3 has 13 residues.